In this sample, the clone carrying this T cell receptor beta chain turned up many times. TCRbeta library construction was performed incorporating unique molecular identifiers. MiXCR was run by TCRdb on the PCR reads, yielding one entry per CDR3 protein. This table has about half a million distinct CDR3 sequences, around 12% appearing once. V lost 5 bases to trimming and J lost 7 bases; unmatched junction nucleotides: 8. The CDR3 spans 14 residues. Germline loops: CDR1 SGHVS, CDR2 FQNEAQ. The data were taken from a study of T-cell reconstitution after alpha-beta-depleted transplantation in children. The sequencing used PBMCs from the stem cell graft donor, collected from the stem cell graft. This chain uses TRBV7-8 with TRBJ1-1; 9 nucleotides align to TRBD1. The sequence came from a human donor who donated a stem cell graft to a child with combined immunodeficiency. This chain's CDR3 is CASSTLTGGSEAFF. The CDR3 coding sequence is TGTGCCAGCAGCACCCTGACAGGGGGAAGTGAAGCTTTCTTT.